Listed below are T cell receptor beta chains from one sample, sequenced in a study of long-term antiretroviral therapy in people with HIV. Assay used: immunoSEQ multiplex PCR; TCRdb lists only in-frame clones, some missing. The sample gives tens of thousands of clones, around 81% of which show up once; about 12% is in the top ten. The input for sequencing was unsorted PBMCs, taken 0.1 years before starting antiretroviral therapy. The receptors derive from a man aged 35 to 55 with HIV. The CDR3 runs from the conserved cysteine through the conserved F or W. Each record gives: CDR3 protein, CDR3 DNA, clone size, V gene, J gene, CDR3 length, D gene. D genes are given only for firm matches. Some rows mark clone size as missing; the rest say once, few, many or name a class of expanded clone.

cdr3_aa: CSVAGLAGAQNTQYF; cdr3_nt: TGCAGCGTTGCTGGTCTAGCGGGAGCCCAAAATACGCAGTATTTT; clone_size: .; v_call: TRBV29-1; j_call: TRBJ2-3; cdr3_length: 15; d_call: TRBD2
cdr3_aa: CASTSGGANTGELFF; cdr3_nt: TGTGCCAGCACTAGCGGGGGGGCCAACACCGGGGAGCTGTTTTTT; clone_size: .; v_call: TRBV2; j_call: TRBJ2-2; cdr3_length: 15; d_call: TRBD2
cdr3_aa: CASSQTGGDTQYF; cdr3_nt: TGTGCCAGCAGCCAGACAGGGGGAGATACGCAGTATTTT; clone_size: .; v_call: TRBV6-6; j_call: TRBJ2-3; cdr3_length: 13; d_call: TRBD1
cdr3_aa: CASSLGLGDGEETQYF; cdr3_nt: TGTGCCAGCAGCTTAGGACTAGGGGACGGGGAAGAGACCCAGTACTTC; clone_size: .; v_call: TRBV7-2; j_call: TRBJ2-5; cdr3_length: 16; d_call: .
cdr3_aa: CASRFALGDRADTQYF; cdr3_nt: TGTGCCAGCAGATTTGCCCTAGGGGACCGTGCGGATACGCAGTATTTT; clone_size: once; v_call: TRBV27; j_call: TRBJ2-3; cdr3_length: 16; d_call: .
cdr3_aa: CASSKTGQLNSPLHF; cdr3_nt: TGTGCCAGCAGCAAAACTGGACAGCTTAATTCACCCCTCCACTTT; clone_size: .; v_call: TRBV7-3; j_call: TRBJ1-6; cdr3_length: 15; d_call: .
cdr3_aa: CASSLKLASYEQYF; cdr3_nt: TGTGCCAGCAGCTTAAAACTAGCCAGCTACGAGCAGTACTTC; clone_size: .; v_call: TRBV11-2; j_call: TRBJ2-7; cdr3_length: 14; d_call: .
cdr3_aa: CASSPGVGPGGQYF; cdr3_nt: TGCGCCAGCAGCCCGGGGGTTGGTCCCGGTGGGCAGTACTTC; clone_size: .; v_call: TRBV4-3; j_call: TRBJ2-7; cdr3_length: 14; d_call: .
cdr3_aa: CASSPPVRGVKQVQYF; cdr3_nt: TGTGCCAGCTCACCACCGGTGCGGGGGGTAAAACAGGTTCAGTACTTC; clone_size: .; v_call: TRBV18; j_call: TRBJ2-4; cdr3_length: 16; d_call: TRBD2
cdr3_aa: CSVLVGGRSYEQYF; cdr3_nt: TGCAGCGTTCTCGTGGGGGGCAGGTCCTACGAGCAGTACTTC; clone_size: .; v_call: TRBV29-1; j_call: TRBJ2-7; cdr3_length: 14; d_call: .
cdr3_aa: CASSQGGARGQETQYF; cdr3_nt: TGTGCCAGCAGCCAGGGAGGGGCACGCGGCCAAGAGACCCAGTACTTC; clone_size: .; v_call: TRBV7-2; j_call: TRBJ2-5; cdr3_length: 16; d_call: TRBD2
cdr3_aa: CASSLSRDRAGELFF; cdr3_nt: TGTGCCAGCAGTTTATCCCGGGACAGGGCCGGGGAGCTGTTTTTT; clone_size: .; v_call: TRBV28; j_call: TRBJ2-2; cdr3_length: 15; d_call: TRBD1
cdr3_aa: CASSIASGRARETQYF; cdr3_nt: TGTGCCAGTAGTATTGCTAGCGGGAGGGCCCGAGAGACCCAGTACTTC; clone_size: .; v_call: TRBV19; j_call: TRBJ2-5; cdr3_length: 16; d_call: TRBD2
cdr3_aa: CASSGQALSYEQYF; cdr3_nt: TGCGCCAGCTCTGGACAGGCGCTATCCTACGAGCAGTACTTC; clone_size: once; v_call: TRBV5-1; j_call: TRBJ2-7; cdr3_length: 14; d_call: TRBD1
cdr3_aa: CASSLWQGETQYF; cdr3_nt: TGTGCCAGCAGCTTGTGGCAGGGGGAGACCCAGTACTTC; clone_size: .; v_call: TRBV5-4; j_call: TRBJ2-5; cdr3_length: 13; d_call: .
cdr3_aa: CASSPPGGKNSPLHF; cdr3_nt: TGTGCCAGCAGCCCCCCGGGAGGGAAGAATTCACCCCTCCACTTT; clone_size: .; v_call: TRBV7-9; j_call: TRBJ1-6; cdr3_length: 15; d_call: .
cdr3_aa: CASSYRDIKQFF; cdr3_nt: TGTGCCAGCAGCTACCGGGATATTAAGCAGTTCTTC; clone_size: .; v_call: TRBV28; j_call: TRBJ2-1; cdr3_length: 12; d_call: .
cdr3_aa: CASSWKHDLANYGYTF; cdr3_nt: TGTGCCAGCAGTTGGAAACACGACTTAGCTAACTATGGCTACACCTTC; clone_size: .; v_call: TRBV5-5; j_call: TRBJ1-2; cdr3_length: 16; d_call: .
cdr3_aa: CASSPGGDYYGYTF; cdr3_nt: TGTGCCAGCAGCCCGGGGGGAGATTACTATGGCTACACCTTC; clone_size: .; v_call: TRBV6-6; j_call: TRBJ1-2; cdr3_length: 14; d_call: .
cdr3_aa: CSVGTGGGFKETQYF; cdr3_nt: TGCAGCGTTGGGACAGGGGGGGGATTCAAGGAGACCCAGTACTTC; clone_size: once; v_call: TRBV29-1; j_call: TRBJ2-5; cdr3_length: 15; d_call: TRBD1
cdr3_aa: CASSLGGDNQPQHF; cdr3_nt: TGTGCCAGCAGCTTAGGGGGGGACAATCAGCCCCAGCATTTT; clone_size: .; v_call: TRBV7-9; j_call: TRBJ1-5; cdr3_length: 14; d_call: .
cdr3_aa: CASSQGGALGEAFF; cdr3_nt: TGCGCCAGCAGCCAAGGGGGGGCTCTAGGGGAAGCTTTCTTT; clone_size: few; v_call: TRBV4-3; j_call: TRBJ1-1; cdr3_length: 14; d_call: .
cdr3_aa: CASSFGGVNEQYF; cdr3_nt: TGTGCCAGCAGCTTCGGAGGGGTCAACGAGCAGTACTTC; clone_size: .; v_call: TRBV5-6; j_call: TRBJ2-7; cdr3_length: 13; d_call: .
cdr3_aa: CAGGRAGGYEQYF; cdr3_nt: TGTGCCGGCGGGAGAGCGGGGGGCTACGAGCAGTACTTC; clone_size: .; v_call: TRBV7-2; j_call: TRBJ2-7; cdr3_length: 13; d_call: TRBD2
cdr3_aa: CASSQDQSSESDTQYF; cdr3_nt: TGCGCCAGCAGCCAAGATCAGTCTAGCGAGTCAGATACGCAGTATTTT; clone_size: .; v_call: TRBV4-1; j_call: TRBJ2-3; cdr3_length: 16; d_call: .
cdr3_aa: CASSSGTIHTDTQYF; cdr3_nt: TGCGCCAGCAGCTCCGGGACTATCCACACAGATACGCAGTATTTT; clone_size: once; v_call: TRBV5-1; j_call: TRBJ2-3; cdr3_length: 15; d_call: TRBD2
cdr3_aa: CASSQEGRTEPYEQYF; cdr3_nt: TGCGCCAGCAGCCAAGAAGGCAGGACAGAACCCTACGAGCAGTACTTC; clone_size: once; v_call: TRBV4-1; j_call: TRBJ2-7; cdr3_length: 16; d_call: .
cdr3_aa: CASSLAGPGAGDTEAFF; cdr3_nt: TGTGCCAGCTCCCTGGCCGGGCCAGGGGCTGGGGACACTGAAGCTTTCTTT; clone_size: .; v_call: TRBV18; j_call: TRBJ1-1; cdr3_length: 17; d_call: .
cdr3_aa: CAIGVQDREFADTQYF; cdr3_nt: TGTGCCATCGGCGTTCAGGACCGGGAGTTTGCAGATACGCAGTATTTT; clone_size: .; v_call: TRBV10-3; j_call: TRBJ2-3; cdr3_length: 16; d_call: .
cdr3_aa: CATSRALTSGFDTQYF; cdr3_nt: TGTGCCACCAGCAGAGCACTGACTAGCGGCTTTGATACGCAGTATTTT; clone_size: .; v_call: TRBV15; j_call: TRBJ2-3; cdr3_length: 16; d_call: TRBD2
cdr3_aa: CASRDRGRDTQYF; cdr3_nt: TGTGCCAGCCGGGACAGGGGGCGGGATACGCAGTATTTT; clone_size: medium-sized; v_call: TRBV6-4; j_call: TRBJ2-3; cdr3_length: 13; d_call: TRBD1
cdr3_aa: CASSLAQLAGLGQFF; cdr3_nt: TGTGCCAGCAGCTTAGCGCAGCTAGCAGGCTTGGGGCAGTTCTTC; clone_size: .; v_call: TRBV7-2; j_call: TRBJ2-1; cdr3_length: 15; d_call: .
cdr3_aa: CASSERRAGASDTQYF; cdr3_nt: TGTGCCAGCAGTGAACGGAGGGCGGGGGCATCAGATACGCAGTATTTT; clone_size: once; v_call: TRBV6-1; j_call: TRBJ2-3; cdr3_length: 16; d_call: .
cdr3_aa: CASSSIPGLSSYEQYF; cdr3_nt: TGTGCCAGCAGTTCGATTCCGGGACTGAGCTCCTACGAGCAGTACTTC; clone_size: .; v_call: TRBV13; j_call: TRBJ2-7; cdr3_length: 16; d_call: .
cdr3_aa: CASSLIDQPQHF; cdr3_nt: TGTGCCAGCAGCTTGATCGATCAGCCCCAGCATTTT; clone_size: .; v_call: TRBV7-9; j_call: TRBJ1-5; cdr3_length: 12; d_call: .
cdr3_aa: CASSSGGTGGYEQYF; cdr3_nt: TGTGCCAGCAGTTCGGGGGGGACAGGGGGCTACGAGCAGTACTTC; clone_size: .; v_call: TRBV28; j_call: TRBJ2-7; cdr3_length: 15; d_call: TRBD1
cdr3_aa: CASSWSGPIPTTQYF; cdr3_nt: TGTGCCAGCAGCTGGAGCGGACCTATACCTACGACCCAGTACTTC; clone_size: .; v_call: TRBV7-9; j_call: TRBJ2-5; cdr3_length: 15; d_call: .
cdr3_aa: CASSENPSAAYTEAFF; cdr3_nt: TGTGCCAGCAGTGAGAACCCGTCGGCAGCCTACACTGAAGCTTTCTTT; clone_size: few; v_call: TRBV6-1; j_call: TRBJ1-1; cdr3_length: 16; d_call: .
cdr3_aa: CASSLSRGLRNEQFF; cdr3_nt: TGTGCCAGCAGTTTATCGCGGGGGTTGAGGAATGAGCAGTTCTTC; clone_size: .; v_call: TRBV27; j_call: TRBJ2-1; cdr3_length: 15; d_call: TRBD2
cdr3_aa: CASKGGTSNQPQHF; cdr3_nt: TGTGCCAGTAAGGGGGGCACAAGCAATCAGCCCCAGCATTTT; clone_size: .; v_call: TRBV19; j_call: TRBJ1-5; cdr3_length: 14; d_call: .
cdr3_aa: CATSLPGTGPLELFF; cdr3_nt: TGTGCCACCAGCCTGCCCGGGACAGGGCCTCTCGAACTGTTTTTT; clone_size: .; v_call: TRBV15; j_call: TRBJ1-4; cdr3_length: 15; d_call: TRBD1
cdr3_aa: CSATGQLYEQYF; cdr3_nt: TGCAGCGCTACCGGACAGCTCTACGAGCAGTACTTC; clone_size: .; v_call: TRBV29-1; j_call: TRBJ2-7; cdr3_length: 12; d_call: .
cdr3_aa: CASSLDRGYEQYF; cdr3_nt: TGCGCCAGCAGCCTTGACAGGGGTTACGAGCAGTACTTC; clone_size: once; v_call: TRBV5-1; j_call: TRBJ2-7; cdr3_length: 13; d_call: TRBD1
cdr3_aa: CASSEGGSGTDTQYF; cdr3_nt: TGTGCCAGCAGTGAGGGTGGGAGTGGTACAGATACGCAGTATTTT; clone_size: .; v_call: TRBV6-4; j_call: TRBJ2-3; cdr3_length: 15; d_call: .
cdr3_aa: CATSRDYGGSNQPQHF; cdr3_nt: TGTGCCACCAGCAGGGACTACGGTGGTAGCAATCAGCCCCAGCATTTT; clone_size: .; v_call: TRBV15; j_call: TRBJ1-5; cdr3_length: 16; d_call: .
cdr3_aa: CASSEGEGQGGYEQYF; cdr3_nt: TGTGCCAGCAGTGAAGGAGAAGGACAGGGGGGGTACGAGCAGTACTTC; clone_size: .; v_call: TRBV6-1; j_call: TRBJ2-7; cdr3_length: 16; d_call: TRBD1
cdr3_aa: CASSTDPNTEAFF; cdr3_nt: TGCGCCAGCAGCACGGACCCTAACACTGAAGCTTTCTTT; clone_size: .; v_call: TRBV5-1; j_call: TRBJ1-1; cdr3_length: 13; d_call: .
cdr3_aa: CASSGLAGGRGTQYF; cdr3_nt: TGTGCCAGCAGCGGACTGGCGGGGGGAAGAGGGACGCAGTATTTT; clone_size: large; v_call: TRBV2; j_call: TRBJ2-3; cdr3_length: 15; d_call: TRBD2
cdr3_aa: CASSLGGPQHF; cdr3_nt: TGTGCCAGCAGTTTGGGGGGGCCCCAGCATTTT; clone_size: .; v_call: TRBV28; j_call: TRBJ1-5; cdr3_length: 11; d_call: .
cdr3_aa: CASSPRTGSGNTIYF; cdr3_nt: TGTGCCAGCAGCCCTCGGACAGGGTCTGGAAACACCATATATTTT; clone_size: .; v_call: TRBV7-2; j_call: TRBJ1-3; cdr3_length: 15; d_call: TRBD1
cdr3_aa: CASSQDSPGLAAYNEQFF; cdr3_nt: TGCGCCAGCAGCCAAGATAGCCCTGGACTAGCGGCCTACAATGAGCAGTTCTTC; clone_size: .; v_call: TRBV4-3; j_call: TRBJ2-1; cdr3_length: 18; d_call: TRBD2
cdr3_aa: CSARQGGNSPLHF; cdr3_nt: TGCAGCGCTCGACAGGGGGGAAATTCACCCCTCCACTTT; clone_size: .; v_call: TRBV29-1; j_call: TRBJ1-6; cdr3_length: 13; d_call: TRBD1